One and the same sample provided the 30 T cell receptor beta chains below, sequenced in a study of T cell changes during pregnancy in multiple sclerosis. Using immunoSEQ multiplex PCR, the repertoire was profiled, and TCRdb retains in-frame clones only, with some absent. The sample has about 110,000 clones, roughly 90% seen once. The sample consisted of peripheral blood, taken after pregnancy. These receptors were obtained from a female donor with multiple sclerosis, enrolled in a pregnancy study.

The gene calls are TRBV5-1 and TRBJ1-2, with 7 positions matching TRBD1. Trimming removed 4 bases from V and 7 bases from J; junction bases left unmatched: 13. The CDR3 has 15 residues. Germline values: CDR1 SGHRS, CDR2 YFSETQ. Here the CDR3 reads CASSEIRDRVRGYTF. The CDR3 DNA reads as TGCGCCAGCAGCGAAATCCGAGACAGGGTCCGTGGCTACACCTTC.

This chain links TRBV6-6 with TRBJ2-4; D possibly corresponds to TRBD1 (6 bases). The CDR3 is 14 residues long. Germline CDR1 is MNHNY and CDR2 is SVGAGI (reference sequence). V shed 5 bases and J shed 6 bases, with 14 bases lying between them. Here the CDR3 reads CASSPGRGLNIQYF. CDR3 nucleotides: TGTGCCAGCAGTCCCGGCAGGGGTCTAAACATTCAGTACTTC.

The V and J genes are TRBV6-5 and TRBJ2-3; D perhaps matches TRBD2 (7 bases). The V end lost 6 bases, the J end lost 2 bases, and 15 bases lay between the germline ends. CDR3 length equals 15 residues. From germline, CDR1 is MNHEY and CDR2 SVGAGI. The CDR3 loop is CASSLTGGSTDTQYF. In nucleotides, the CDR3 is TGTGCCAGCAGCCTAACGGGGGGCTCCACAGATACGCAGTATTTT.

This clone occurred once. The chain links TRBV6-4 to TRBJ2-1, with 10 bases aligning to TRBD2. CDR1 and CDR2 (germline): MRHNA, SNTAGT. V shed 0 bases and J 6 bases; nucleotides not matched to a gene: 5. The CDR3 extends over 16 amino acids. The CDR3, as DNA: TGTGCCAGCAGTGACTCCCAGCGGGGGGGTTTCAATGAGCAGTTCTTC. Translation: CASSDSQRGGFNEQFF.

This clone has a single count. This rearrangement joins TRBV30 to TRBJ1-3, with 9 bases identical to TRBD1. Per the germline V gene, CDR1 is GTSNPN and CDR2 is SVGIG (reference sequence). This CDR3 contains 14 residues. J gave up 5 bases and V 3 bases, and 5 bases lay outside the gene matches. The CDR3 region is CAWRYGQGRNTIYF. Written as DNA, the CDR3 is TGTGCCTGGAGGTACGGACAGGGGAGAAACACCATATATTTT.

The V and J genes are TRBV9 and TRBJ2-1; TRBD2 agrees at 11 bases. Germline CDR1 SGDLS, CDR2 YYNGEE. The CDR3 consists of 15 residues. V lost 3 bases, J lost 3 bases, and 2 bases stayed unmatched. The CDR3 DNA reads TGTGCCAGCAGCGCCCTAGCGGGGGGCTACAATGAGCAGTTCTTC. Translation: CASSALAGGYNEQFF.

This chain links TRBV9 with TRBJ1-1; D remains unclear. V was pared by 4 bases and J by 4 bases, with 11 bases between. The CDR3 covers 13 residues. Germline assignment: CDR1 SGDLS and CDR2 YYNGEE. The CDR3 DNA follows: TGTGCCAGCAGCTTAAGTCCGGGCACTGAAGCTTTCTTT. Residues: CASSLSPGTEAFF.

With regard to this clone: Different DNA sequences within this sample yield the same CDR3. The V gene is TRBV4-1, the J gene TRBJ2-7, with no clear D. CDR1 and CDR2 from the germline V gene are MGHRA and YSYEKL. Trimming took off 1 base at V and 0 bases at J, with 7 bases between the two ends. The CDR3 sequence is 14 residues long. The CDR3 here is CASSQGGGSYEQYF. DNA of the CDR3: TGCGCCAGCAGCCAAGGAGGCGGCTCCTACGAGCAGTACTTC.

The rearrangement uses TRBV7-3 and TRBJ2-5; the D is unclear. CDR3 length: 11 amino acids. Germline V CDR1 and CDR2: SGHTA, FQGTGA. V was shortened by 5 bases and J by 2 bases, with 3 bases between the two germline ends. DNA for the CDR3: TGTGCCAGCAGCCAGCAAGAGACCCAGTACTTC. It specifies CASSQQETQYF.

This chain links TRBV4-1 with TRBJ1-3; TRBD1 is a possible D gene (5 bases). The CDR3 runs 15 residues. Germline-derived CDR1 and CDR2 are MGHRA and YSYEKL. V was shortened by 1 base and J by 8 bases, with 15 bases between the two germline ends. The CDR3: CASSQGGTGRDTIYF. The DNA of the CDR3 is TGCGCCAGCAGCCAAGGAGGGACGGGGAGGGACACCATATATTTT.

The chain links TRBV19 to TRBJ1-6; D may be TRBD1 (5 bases). The V end lost 5 bases, the J end lost 7 bases, and 21 bases lay between the germline ends. The CDR3 totals 17 residues. The V gene's germline CDR1 is LNHDA and CDR2 SQIVND (reference sequence). The CDR3 loop is CASSVHKGGTMNSPLHF. CDR3 nucleotide sequence: TGTGCCAGTAGTGTCCATAAAGGCGGGACCATGAATTCACCCCTCCACTTT. The variable domain in full, completed from reference TRBV19 and TRBJ1-6, reads DGGITQSPKYLFRKEGQNVTLSCEQNLNHDAMYWYRQDPGQGLRLIYYSQIVNDFQKGDIAEGYSVSREKKESFPLTVTSAQKNPTAFYLCASSVHKGGTMNSPLHFGNGTRLTVT.

The J gene is TRBJ1-2, the V gene TRBV7-9; TRBD1 agrees at 12 bases. The length of the CDR3 is 16 residues. The V segment lost 5 bases and the J segment 4 bases; nucleotides outside the gene matches: 8. Germline CDR1 SEHNR, CDR2 FQNEAQ (reference sequence). The CDR3 sequence is CASSPGQGASGYGYTF. Here the CDR3 DNA reads TGTGCCAGCAGCCCGGGACAGGGGGCGTCAGGCTATGGCTACACCTTC.

This clone was found a few times. This rearrangement joins TRBV30 to TRBJ1-1, with a tentative D call TRBD1 (5 bases). The germline V gene encodes CDR1 GTSNPN and CDR2 SVGIG (reference sequence). The CDR3 spans 14 residues. V was clipped by 1 base and J by 5 bases, with 14 bases between them. The DNA for the CDR3 is TGTGCCTGGAGTGGGCCGGGGCGGGGGACTGAAGCTTTCTTT. Amino acids: CAWSGPGRGTEAFF.

This clone was detected a few times. V usage is TRBV9 and J usage is TRBJ2-5; 8 bases align to TRBD1. J lost 4 bases, V lost 4 bases, and 12 bases had no gene match. This CDR3 is 16 amino acids long. Germline V lookup: CDR1 SGDLS, CDR2 YYNGEE. CDR3 loop: CASSLGNRGLTETQYF. The CDR3 bases are TGTGCCAGCAGCTTGGGAAACAGGGGGTTAACAGAGACCCAGTACTTC.

The J gene is TRBJ2-7, the V gene TRBV28, with D perhaps matching TRBD2 (6 bases). Trimming took 4 bases from V and 6 from J, leaving 13 bases between them. In germline, CDR1 is MDHEN, CDR2 SYDVKM. This CDR3 has 13 residues. CDR3: CASSSSGGAEQYF. In DNA form, the CDR3 reads TGTGCCAGCAGTTCCTCCGGGGGTGCCGAGCAGTACTTC.

CDR3 bases: TGTGCCAGCACCGGAGGGGGCAATCAGCCCCAGCATTTT. It codes for CASTGGGNQPQHF. V gene TRBV6-1 combines with J gene TRBJ1-5; maybe TRBD1 (5 bases). V gave up 7 bases and J gave up 2 bases, with 9 bases separating them. Germline V CDR1 and CDR2: MNHNS, SASEGT. This CDR3 region has 13 residues.

This chain uses TRBV6-6 with TRBJ2-1, with a tentative D call TRBD1 (6 bases). Per germline, CDR1 MNHNY and CDR2 SVGAGI (reference sequence). CDR3 size: 12 residues. Deletions cut 2 bases from V and 10 bases from J, with 9 bases between. CDR3 loop: CASSYRGTEQFF. Here the CDR3 DNA reads TGTGCCAGCAGTTACCGAGGGACAGAGCAGTTCTTC.

V gene TRBV7-8 combines with J gene TRBJ1-6; D is unclear. The V and J ends lost 3 bases and 7 bases respectively, with 13 bases between them. Germline CDR1 is SGHVS and CDR2 is FQNEAQ. The CDR3 runs 15 residues. The CDR3 protein is CASSFFSSENSPLHF. DNA for the CDR3: TGTGCCAGCAGCTTTTTTTCGTCCGAGAATTCACCCCTCCACTTT.

This chain connects TRBV6-1 to TRBJ1-4; D remains unclear. CDR1 is MNHNS and CDR2 is SASEGT in the germline V gene. The CDR3 totals 13 residues. V lost 6 bases and J lost 4, with 9 bases in between. CDR3 DNA: TGTGCCAGCAGCACGGTCTTTAATGAAAAACTGTTTTTT. Amino acid sequence: CASSTVFNEKLFF.

V and J are TRBV11-2 and TRBJ2-3; TRBD2 aligns across 8 bases. CDR3 length: 16 residues. V dropped 5 bases and J dropped 4; count of bases not matched to a gene: 11. The germline V gene encodes CDR1 SGHAT and CDR2 FQNNGV. CDR3 sequence reads: CASSRIDREGPDTQYF. Written as DNA, the CDR3 is TGTGCCAGCAGCAGAATTGACCGGGAGGGCCCAGATACGCAGTATTTT.

The genes are TRBV5-4 and TRBJ2-6, with 7 bases matching TRBD1. The germline V gene encodes CDR1 SGHNT and CDR2 YYREEE (reference sequence). The trim removed 5 bases at V and 1 base at J, leaving 9 bases unmatched. This CDR3 contains 17 residues. The chain's CDR3 is CASRLRDSMSGANVLTF. In DNA form, the CDR3 reads TGTGCCAGCAGACTCCGGGACAGTATGTCTGGGGCCAACGTCCTGACTTTC.

On this clone itself: Additional DNA sequences in this sample encode the identical CDR3. The rearrangement uses TRBV5-1 and TRBJ1-5, with 7 bases fitting TRBD1. Germline V gene lookup returns CDR1 SGHRS and CDR2 YFSETQ. CDR3 length: 16 residues. The trim removed 0 bases at V and 0 bases at J, leaving 3 bases unmatched. DNA for the CDR3: TGCGCCAGCAGCTTGGGAGGGACAGATAGCAATCAGCCCCAGCATTTT. It specifies CASSLGGTDSNQPQHF.

The chain recombines TRBV2 with TRBJ2-7; D unclear. This CDR3 region has 10 residues. Trimming took off 8 bases at V and 3 bases at J, with 5 bases between the two ends. Germline CDR1 SNHLY, CDR2 FYNNEI. The CDR3 nucleotides read TGTGCCAGCCAGTTCTACGAGCAGTACTTC. Its translation: CASQFYEQYF.

The rearrangement links TRBV29-1 to TRBJ1-2, with D maybe TRBD1 (5 bases). CDR3 length: 12 amino acids. In germline, CDR1 is SQVTM, CDR2 ANQGSEA. The V and J ends lost 4 bases and 2 bases respectively, with 8 bases between them. The CDR3 nucleotides read TGCAGCGTTGCGACAGAGAACTATGGCTACACCTTC. This encodes CSVATENYGYTF.

The J gene is TRBJ2-2, the V gene TRBV7-9; weak D call: TRBD2 (5 bases). The CDR3 covers 13 residues. Germline values: CDR1 SEHNR, CDR2 FQNEAQ (reference sequence). V was pared by 11 bases and J by 3 bases, with 13 bases between. In DNA, the CDR3 is TGTGCCCCTCGCGGGCAGGACACCGGGGAGCTGTTTTTT. It encodes CAPRGQDTGELFF.

The chain recombines TRBV11-1 with TRBJ2-7, with TRBD2 identical over 10 bases. The CDR3 spans 15 residues. V gave up 3 bases and J gave up 2 bases; unmatched junction bases: 4. Germline lookup yields CDR1 SGHAT and CDR2 FQDESV (reference sequence). The CDR3 DNA sequence: TGTGCCAGCAGCTTTTTTAGCGGGGGGCCCTACGAGCAGTACTTC. Translating it yields CASSFFSGGPYEQYF.

The genes are TRBV27 and TRBJ2-7; D is undetermined. Germline-derived CDR1 and CDR2 are MNHEY and SMNVEV (reference sequence). The V gene lost 5 bases and the J gene lost 3 bases, with 17 bases spanning the gap. The CDR3 has 15 residues. Here the CDR3 reads CASSPRAQFNYEQYF. For the CDR3, the DNA is TGTGCCAGCAGTCCCCGAGCCCAATTCAACTACGAGCAGTACTTC.

The chain links TRBV11-2 to TRBJ2-5, with unresolved D. Trimming removed 0 bases at V and 4 bases at J, with 6 bases between. CDR1 is SGHAT and CDR2 is FQNNGV in the germline V gene. The CDR3 is 13 amino acids. The CDR3 spells CASSLDRGETQYF. CDR3 nucleotide sequence: TGTGCCAGCAGCTTAGATAGAGGAGAGACCCAGTACTTC.

The chain carries TRBV15 and TRBJ2-3; D is possibly TRBD1 (5 bases). This CDR3 is built from 13 residues. Between the trimmed V and J ends, which lost 0 bases and 10 bases, there was a span of 11 bases. Germline V gene lookup returns CDR1 LNHNV and CDR2 YYDKDF (reference sequence). In DNA, the CDR3 is TGTGCCACCAGCAGAGATGAGAGGACATCGCAGTATTTT. Protein sequence: CATSRDERTSQYF.

This chain joins TRBV9 and TRBJ2-4; a possible D gene is TRBD1 (6 bases). V gave up 3 bases and J gave up 6 bases, with 7 bases separating them. The CDR3 totals 12 residues. Germline V CDR1 and CDR2: SGDLS, YYNGEE. DNA for the CDR3: TGTGCCAGCAGCGCGGACAGAAACATTCAGTACTTC. It yields the protein CASSADRNIQYF.